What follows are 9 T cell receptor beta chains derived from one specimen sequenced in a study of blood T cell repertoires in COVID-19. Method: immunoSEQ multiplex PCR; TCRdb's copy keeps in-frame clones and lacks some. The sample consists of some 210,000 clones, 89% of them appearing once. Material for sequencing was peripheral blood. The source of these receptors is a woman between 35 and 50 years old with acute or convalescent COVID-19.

The CDR3 nucleotides are TGTGCCAGTCGTTATAGTGAAAAACTGTTTTTT. Translated, it gives CASRYSEKLFF. The chain joins TRBV19 to TRBJ1-4; D call uncertain. Per germline, CDR1 LNHDA and CDR2 SQIVND (reference sequence). The V gene lost 8 bases and the J gene lost 7 bases, with 8 bases spanning the gap. This CDR3 comprises 11 residues.

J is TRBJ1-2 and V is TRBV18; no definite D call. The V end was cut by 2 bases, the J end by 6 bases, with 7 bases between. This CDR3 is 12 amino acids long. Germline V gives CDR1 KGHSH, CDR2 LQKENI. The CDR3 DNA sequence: TGTGCCAGCTCACCAGCGGATAATGGCTACACCTTC. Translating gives CASSPADNGYTF.

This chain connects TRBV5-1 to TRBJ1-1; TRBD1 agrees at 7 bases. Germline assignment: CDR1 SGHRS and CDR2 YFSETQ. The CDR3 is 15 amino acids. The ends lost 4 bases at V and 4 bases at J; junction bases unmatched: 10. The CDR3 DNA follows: TGCGCCAGCAGCACGGGACAGCCGCGCGGCACTGAAGCTTTCTTT. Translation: CASSTGQPRGTEAFF.

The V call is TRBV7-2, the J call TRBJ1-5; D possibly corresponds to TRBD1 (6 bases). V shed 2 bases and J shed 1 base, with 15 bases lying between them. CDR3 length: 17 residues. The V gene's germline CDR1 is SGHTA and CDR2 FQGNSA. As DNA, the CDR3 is TGTGCCAGCAGCTTATTCTTAGGGGGGGCCAGCAATCAGCCCCAGCATTTT. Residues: CASSLFLGGASNQPQHF.

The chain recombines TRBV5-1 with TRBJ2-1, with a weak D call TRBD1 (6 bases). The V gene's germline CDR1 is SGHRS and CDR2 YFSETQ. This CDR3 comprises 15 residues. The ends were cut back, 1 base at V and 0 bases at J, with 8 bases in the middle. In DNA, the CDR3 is TGCGCCAGCAGCTTGTCAGGGGACTCCTACAATGAGCAGTTCTTC. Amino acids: CASSLSGDSYNEQFF.

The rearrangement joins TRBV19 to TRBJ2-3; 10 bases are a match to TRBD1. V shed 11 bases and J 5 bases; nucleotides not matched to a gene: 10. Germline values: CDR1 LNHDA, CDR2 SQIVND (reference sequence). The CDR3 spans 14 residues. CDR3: CAASRDRGRDTQYF. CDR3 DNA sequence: TGTGCCGCAAGCCGGGACAGGGGAAGAGATACGCAGTATTTT.

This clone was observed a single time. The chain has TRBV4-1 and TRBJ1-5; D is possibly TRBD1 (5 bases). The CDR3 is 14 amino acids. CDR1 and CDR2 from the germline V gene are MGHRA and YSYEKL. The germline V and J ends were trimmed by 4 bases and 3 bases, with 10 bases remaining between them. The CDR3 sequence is CASSRAGSNQPQHF. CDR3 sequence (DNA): TGCGCCAGCAGCCGGGCAGGGTCCAATCAGCCCCAGCATTTT.

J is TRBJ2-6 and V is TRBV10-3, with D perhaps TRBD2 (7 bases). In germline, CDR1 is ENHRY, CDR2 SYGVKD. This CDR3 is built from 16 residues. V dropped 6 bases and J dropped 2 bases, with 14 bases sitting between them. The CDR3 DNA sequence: TGTGCCATCAGCGAGGAGGGGGGGACTGGGGCCAACGTCCTGACTTTC. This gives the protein CAISEEGGTGANVLTF.

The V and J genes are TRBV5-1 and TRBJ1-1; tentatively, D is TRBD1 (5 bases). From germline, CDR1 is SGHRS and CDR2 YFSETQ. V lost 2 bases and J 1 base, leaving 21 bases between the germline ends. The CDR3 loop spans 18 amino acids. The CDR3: CASSLTTRGEGRNTEAFF. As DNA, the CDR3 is TGCGCCAGCAGCTTAACGACCCGAGGGGAGGGGAGGAACACTGAAGCTTTCTTT.